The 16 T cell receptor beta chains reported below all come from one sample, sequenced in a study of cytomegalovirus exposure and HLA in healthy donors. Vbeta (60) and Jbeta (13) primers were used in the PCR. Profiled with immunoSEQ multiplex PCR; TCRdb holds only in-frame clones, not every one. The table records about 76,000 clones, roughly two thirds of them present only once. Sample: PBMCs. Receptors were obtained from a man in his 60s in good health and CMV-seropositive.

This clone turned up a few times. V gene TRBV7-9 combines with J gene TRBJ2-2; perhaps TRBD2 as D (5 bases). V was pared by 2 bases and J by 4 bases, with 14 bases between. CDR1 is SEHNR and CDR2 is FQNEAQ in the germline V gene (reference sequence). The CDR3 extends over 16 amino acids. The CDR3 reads CASSLLAPTRTGELFF. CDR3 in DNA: TGTGCCAGCAGCTTACTAGCCCCGACGCGCACCGGGGAGCTGTTTTTT.

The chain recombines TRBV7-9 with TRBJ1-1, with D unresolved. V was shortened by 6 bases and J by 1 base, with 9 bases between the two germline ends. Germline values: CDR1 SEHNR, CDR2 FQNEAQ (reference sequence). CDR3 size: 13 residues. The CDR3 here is CASRHDKNTEAFF. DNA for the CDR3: TGTGCCAGCAGACACGACAAGAACACTGAAGCTTTCTTT.

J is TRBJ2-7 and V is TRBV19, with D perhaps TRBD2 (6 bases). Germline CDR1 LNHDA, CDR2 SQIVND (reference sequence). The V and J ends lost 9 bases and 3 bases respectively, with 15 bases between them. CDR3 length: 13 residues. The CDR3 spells CASQGGHGYEQYF. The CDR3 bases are TGTGCCAGCCAGGGAGGCCATGGCTACGAGCAGTACTTC.

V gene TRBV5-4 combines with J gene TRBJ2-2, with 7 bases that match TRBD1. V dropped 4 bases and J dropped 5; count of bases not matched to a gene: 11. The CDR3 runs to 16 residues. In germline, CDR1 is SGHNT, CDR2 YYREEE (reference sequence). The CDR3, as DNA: TGTGCCAGCAGCCATGTCGGGCCAGGGGGAACCGGGGAGCTGTTTTTT. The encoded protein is CASSHVGPGGTGELFF.

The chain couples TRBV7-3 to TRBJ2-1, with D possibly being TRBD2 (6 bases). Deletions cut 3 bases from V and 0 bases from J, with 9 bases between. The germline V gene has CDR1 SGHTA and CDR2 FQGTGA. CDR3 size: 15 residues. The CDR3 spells CASSFAGSSYNEQFF. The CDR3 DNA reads TGTGCCAGCAGCTTTGCCGGGAGCTCCTACAATGAGCAGTTCTTC.

The CDR3 is CASSRSGSNQETQYF. Here the CDR3 DNA reads TGTGCCAGCAGCCGTAGCGGGAGCAACCAAGAGACCCAGTACTTC. This sequence joins TRBV7-8 and TRBJ2-5; 9 bases fit TRBD2. The V gene's germline CDR1 is SGHVS and CDR2 FQNEAQ. V lost 5 bases, J lost 0 bases, and 4 bases stayed unmatched. The CDR3 is 15 amino acids.

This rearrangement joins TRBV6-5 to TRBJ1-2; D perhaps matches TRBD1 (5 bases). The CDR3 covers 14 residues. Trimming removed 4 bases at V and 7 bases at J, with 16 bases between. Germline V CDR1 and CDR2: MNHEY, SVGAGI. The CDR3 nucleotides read TGTGCCAGCAGTTTCTCGGGGGGGGAGCGTGGCTACACCTTC. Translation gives CASSFSGGERGYTF.

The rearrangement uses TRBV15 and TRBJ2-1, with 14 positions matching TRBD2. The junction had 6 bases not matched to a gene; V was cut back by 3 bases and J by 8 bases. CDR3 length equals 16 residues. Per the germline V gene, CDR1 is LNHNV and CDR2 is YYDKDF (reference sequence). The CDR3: CATSRGLAGVGDEQFF. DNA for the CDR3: TGTGCCACCAGCAGGGGACTAGCGGGAGTGGGTGATGAGCAGTTCTTC. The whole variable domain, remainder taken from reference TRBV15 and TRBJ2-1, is DAMVIQNPRYQVTQFGKPVTLSCSQTLNHNVMYWYQQKSSQAPKLLFHYYDKDFNNEADTPDNFQSRRPNTSFCFLDIRSPGLGDTAMYLCATSRGLAGVGDEQFFGPGTRLTVL.

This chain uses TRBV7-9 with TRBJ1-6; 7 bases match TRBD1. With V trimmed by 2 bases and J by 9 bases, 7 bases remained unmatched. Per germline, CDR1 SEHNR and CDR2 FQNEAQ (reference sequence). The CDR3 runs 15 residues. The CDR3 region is CASSLISGGSSPLHF. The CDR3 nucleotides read TGTGCCAGCAGCTTAATTTCAGGGGGAAGTTCACCCCTCCACTTT.

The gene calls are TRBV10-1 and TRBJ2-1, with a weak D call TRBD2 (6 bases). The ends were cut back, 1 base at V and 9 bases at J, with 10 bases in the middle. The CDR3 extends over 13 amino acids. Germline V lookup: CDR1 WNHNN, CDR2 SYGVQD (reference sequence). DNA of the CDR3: TGCGCCAGCAGTGAGTTAGAGGGAGGTGAGCAGTTCTTC. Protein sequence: CASSELEGGEQFF.

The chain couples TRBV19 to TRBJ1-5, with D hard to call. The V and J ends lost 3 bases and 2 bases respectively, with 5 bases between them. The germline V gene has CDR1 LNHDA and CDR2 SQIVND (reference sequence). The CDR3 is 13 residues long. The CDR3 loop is CASSISGNQPQHF. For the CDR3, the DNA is TGTGCCAGTAGTATTTCCGGCAATCAGCCCCAGCATTTT.

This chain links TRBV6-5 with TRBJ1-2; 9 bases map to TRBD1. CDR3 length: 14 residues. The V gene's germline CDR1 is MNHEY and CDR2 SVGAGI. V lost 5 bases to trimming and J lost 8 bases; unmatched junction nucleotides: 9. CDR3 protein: CASSTTGTGFGYTF. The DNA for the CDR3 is TGTGCCAGCAGTACCACCGGGACAGGGTTCGGCTACACCTTC.

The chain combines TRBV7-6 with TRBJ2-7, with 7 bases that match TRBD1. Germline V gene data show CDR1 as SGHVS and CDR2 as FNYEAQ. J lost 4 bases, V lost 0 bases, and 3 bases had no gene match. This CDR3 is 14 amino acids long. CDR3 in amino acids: CASSLAPDRYEQYF. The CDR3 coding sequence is TGTGCCAGCAGCTTAGCCCCGGACAGGTACGAGCAGTACTTC. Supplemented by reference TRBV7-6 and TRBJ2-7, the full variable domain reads GAGVSQSPRYKVTKRGQDVALRCDPISGHVSLYWYRQALGQGPEFLTYFNYEAQQDKSGLPNDRFSAERPEGSISTLTIQRTEQRDSAMYRCASSLAPDRYEQYFGPGTRLTVT.

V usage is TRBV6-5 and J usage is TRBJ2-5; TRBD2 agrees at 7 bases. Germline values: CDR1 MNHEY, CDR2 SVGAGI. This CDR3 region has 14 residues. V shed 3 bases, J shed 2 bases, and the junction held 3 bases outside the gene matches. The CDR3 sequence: CASSYGAGQETQYF. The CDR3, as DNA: TGTGCCAGCAGTTATGGAGCGGGGCAAGAGACCCAGTACTTC.

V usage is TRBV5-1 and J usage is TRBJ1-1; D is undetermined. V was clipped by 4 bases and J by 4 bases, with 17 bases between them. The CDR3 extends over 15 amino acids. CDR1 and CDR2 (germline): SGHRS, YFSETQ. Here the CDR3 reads CASSGLGVAGTEAFF. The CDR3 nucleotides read TGCGCCAGCAGCGGCCTCGGGGTGGCGGGCACTGAAGCTTTCTTT.

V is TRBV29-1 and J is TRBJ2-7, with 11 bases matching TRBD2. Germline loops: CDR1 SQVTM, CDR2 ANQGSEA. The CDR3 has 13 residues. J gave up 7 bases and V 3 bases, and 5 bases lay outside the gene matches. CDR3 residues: CSVETSGTAEQYF. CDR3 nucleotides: TGCAGCGTTGAGACTAGCGGGACGGCTGAGCAGTACTTC.